Presented here are 15 T cell receptor beta chains from one specimen sequenced in a study of vaccination and CD4 T cells after COVID-19. No antigen has been assigned to these receptors. Treatment here: roughly 11-day PBMC culture with coronavirus spike peptide pools or control peptides (ViraFEST assay). Oncomine TCR Beta short-read sequencing was applied to DNA from cultured CD4+ T cells. TCRdb independently ran MiXCR on the PCR reads; one entry per CDR3 protein. The data hold around 6,000 distinct CDR3 sequences, with about 40% observed a single time. The sample consisted of CD4+ T cells from blood, cultured in vitro. The receptor set was obtained from a human donor who had recovered from COVID-19.

The rearrangement joins TRBV15 to TRBJ1-5; 10 bases are a match to TRBD1. The germline CDR1 and CDR2 sequences are LNHNV and YYDKDF (reference sequence). The CDR3 runs 15 residues. J gave up 7 bases and V 6 bases, and 9 bases lay outside the gene matches. CDR3 in DNA: TGTGCCACCAGGACGGGACAGGGGTTCGAGCAGCCCCAGCATTTT. Its protein product is CATRTGQGFEQPQHF.

This clonotype was seen more than once but under ten times. This chain links TRBV6-1 with TRBJ1-1; TRBD1 agrees at 10 bases. CDR1 and CDR2 from the germline V gene are MNHNS and SASEGT. This CDR3 spans 16 amino acids. After removal of 6 bases from V and 0 bases from J, the junction contained 7 bases not matched to a gene. CDR3 nucleotide sequence: TGTGCCAGCAGCTTGACAGGGGGCATAATGAACACTGAAGCTTTCTTT. As protein: CASSLTGGIMNTEAFF.

This clonotype was seen a few times. V and J are TRBV28 and TRBJ2-7; no clear D gene. With 2 bases removed from V and 2 bases from J, the gap between germline ends came to 7 bases. Germline-derived CDR1 and CDR2 are MDHEN and SYDVKM. The CDR3 totals 13 residues. The CDR3 protein is CASSLQVPYEQYF. CDR3 DNA sequence: TGTGCCAGCAGTTTACAAGTGCCCTACGAGCAGTACTTC.

V is TRBV20-1 and J is TRBJ1-6; D not certain. V was cut by 3 bases and J by 9 bases, with 12 bases left in between. CDR3 length equals 13 residues. The germline V gene has CDR1 DFQATT and CDR2 SNEGSKA (reference sequence). The CDR3 sequence: CSASTGVGSPLHF. The CDR3 DNA sequence: TGCAGTGCTAGCACGGGCGTCGGTTCACCCCTCCACTTT.

This clonotype was observed a single time. The chain joins TRBV6-1 to TRBJ1-2; possible D gene TRBD1, 5 bases. V was trimmed by 5 bases and J by 2 bases, leaving 9 bases between them. In germline, CDR1 is MNHNS, CDR2 SASEGT. The CDR3 is made up of 13 amino acids. CDR3 coding DNA: TGTGCCAGCAGTCCGGCAGGGAACTATGGCTACACCTTC. Protein: CASSPAGNYGYTF.

This clonotype is medium-sized in the sample. The chain recombines TRBV20-1 with TRBJ1-5; a weak D match, TRBD1 (5 bases). Per germline, CDR1 DFQATT and CDR2 SNEGSKA (reference sequence). The CDR3 is made up of 13 amino acids. With 5 bases removed from V and 8 bases from J, the gap between germline ends came to 16 bases. CDR3 nucleotide sequence: TGCAGTGCTCTACAGGTGGCCGGGGAGCCCCAGCATTTT. Protein product: CSALQVAGEPQHF.

The V call is TRBV6-1, the J call TRBJ2-7; perhaps D is TRBD1 or TRBD2 (6 bases each). The CDR3 has 15 amino acids. The germline CDR1 and CDR2 sequences are MNHNS and SASEGT. V lost 6 bases and J 2 bases, leaving 17 bases between the germline ends. Here the CDR3 DNA reads TGTGCCAGCAGGCGGAGGGGGGACGCTGCCTACGAGCAGTACTTC. Its protein product is CASRRRGDAAYEQYF.

This clonotype occurred once. This chain uses TRBV7-8 with TRBJ1-5, with a possible D match to TRBD1 (6 bases). V lost 5 bases and J 5 bases, leaving 16 bases between the germline ends. Germline-derived CDR1 and CDR2 are SGHVS and FQNEAQ. This CDR3 region has 15 residues. The CDR3 DNA reads as TGTGCCAGCAGCCCATTAAACAGGGCCCATCAGCCCCAGCATTTT. This codes for CASSPLNRAHQPQHF.

The chain couples TRBV7-2 to TRBJ1-5; D uncertain. From germline, CDR1 is SGHTA and CDR2 FQGNSA. The CDR3 sequence is 14 residues long. With 5 bases removed from V and 2 bases from J, the gap between germline ends came to 10 bases. The CDR3 nucleotides read TGTGCCAGCAGCCCCAACTGGGGCAATCAGCCCCAGCATTTT. Translation gives CASSPNWGNQPQHF.

This clonotype was seen only a few times. The CDR3: CAISPRTLTQQYF. CDR3 DNA sequence: TGTGCCATCAGTCCCCGGACACTTACTCAGCAGTACTTC. The J gene is TRBJ2-7, the V gene TRBV10-3; D might be TRBD1 (5 bases). Germline assignment: CDR1 ENHRY and CDR2 SYGVKD. With 5 bases removed from V and 8 bases from J, the gap between germline ends came to 16 bases. The CDR3 has 13 residues.

The J gene is TRBJ2-5, the V gene TRBV7-9; D is possibly TRBD1 or TRBD2 (5 bases each). Germline values: CDR1 SEHNR, CDR2 FQNEAQ (reference sequence). The CDR3 extends over 14 amino acids. V was pared by 1 base and J by 1 base, with 7 bases between. The CDR3 bases are TGTGCCAGCAGCTTAGGTGGGGGCCAAGAGACCCAGTACTTC. It specifies CASSLGGGQETQYF.

This clonotype was seen only a few times. This rearrangement joins TRBV20-1 to TRBJ1-1; a possible D gene is TRBD1 (6 bases). Trimming left V 6 bases short and J 1 base short, with 15 bases between. Germline CDR1 DFQATT, CDR2 SNEGSKA (reference sequence). CDR3 length: 14 amino acids. The CDR3 is CSAREGGRNTEAFF. CDR3 in DNA: TGCAGTGCCAGGGAGGGGGGGCGGAACACTGAAGCTTTCTTT.

The CDR3 DNA reads as TGTGCCAGCAGCTTAGGGCGTTCACCCCTCCACTTT. Protein sequence: CASSLGRSPLHF. The rearrangement joins TRBV7-2 to TRBJ1-6, with unresolved D. The CDR3 spans 12 residues. Trimming left V 1 base short and J 9 bases short, with 4 bases between. From germline, CDR1 is SGHTA and CDR2 FQGNSA.

This clonotype was observed a handful of times. The chain couples TRBV20-1 to TRBJ1-1; D is uncertain. The V end was cut by 2 bases, the J end by 0 bases, with 4 bases between. Per germline, CDR1 DFQATT and CDR2 SNEGSKA (reference sequence). This CDR3 spans 12 amino acids. The CDR3, as DNA: TGCAGTGCTAGAATGGTGAACACTGAAGCTTTCTTT. This translates into CSARMVNTEAFF.

V usage is TRBV4-1 and J usage is TRBJ2-3; 7 positions agree with TRBD1. In germline, CDR1 is MGHRA, CDR2 YSYEKL. J was trimmed by 2 bases and V by 3 bases; bases with no gene match: 2. The CDR3 runs 14 residues. CDR3 nucleotide sequence: TGCGCCAGCAGCCAGGGGACAGTCACAGATACGCAGTATTTT. Encoded protein: CASSQGTVTDTQYF.